What follows describes a single TCR beta chain. Uncontrolled infections, other autoimmune diseases, pregnancy or lactation led to exclusion of patients. CDR1 and CDR2 (germline): SNHLY, FYNNEI. CDR3 length equals 15 residues. Trimming shortened V by 6 bases and J by 2 bases, and 16 bases separated the two germline ends. This entry is derived from a study of T cells in Graves' hyperthyroidism and ophthalmopathy. TCR beta CDR3 regions were amplified from RNA transcripts. An initial round of RT-PCR targeting the TCR CDR3 relied on the HTBI primer set. One entry per CDR3 protein, called by TCRdb with MiXCR from the multiplex PCR reads. This table has roughly 500,000 distinct CDR3 sequences, about 45% appearing once.

The clonotype originates from an adult woman with Graves' disease, either hyperthyroidism or ophthalmopathy (not recorded which). V and J are TRBV2 and TRBJ2-5, with D possibly TRBD1 on 6 matching bases. The sequencing sample was made of peripheral blood or thyroid tissue (not recorded which). CDR3 nucleotides: TGTGCCAGCAGCCCAATTGAGGGGGTGCAAGAGACCCAGTACTTC. The encoded protein is CASSPIEGVQETQYF.